The TCR beta chain under discussion was sequenced for a study of T cells in Graves' hyperthyroidism and ophthalmopathy. With 4 bases clipped from V and 4 bases from J, the junction kept 10 bases outside the gene matches. CDR1 is KGHSH and CDR2 is LQKENI in the germline V gene. The CDR3 consists of 16 residues. RNA transcripts served as the template for amplifying TCR beta CDR3 regions. First-round RT-PCR of the TCR CDR3 relied on the HTBI primer set. TCRdb called the multiplex PCR reads again in MiXCR, with one record for every CDR3 protein. The sample consists of 550,000 to 600,000 distinct CDR3 sequences, 14% of them appearing once.

Sequenced input: blood. The sequence derives from a woman between 18 and 29 years old with Graves' ophthalmopathy. This chain links TRBV18 with TRBJ2-1; 7 bases are shared with TRBD1. CDR3 sequence (DNA): TGTGCCAGCTCACTCCGACAGGGCATGACGTACAATGAGCAGTTCTTC. This codes for CASSLRQGMTYNEQFF.